The 18 T cell receptor beta chains listed next were all sequenced from one sample in a study of CD8 T cells in Susac syndrome. Reverse transcription used roughly 0.45 to 1 ug RNA and random hexamers. TCRdb reanalysed the immunoSEQ multiplex PCR reads using MiXCR and keeps one entry per CDR3 protein. The repertoire includes under 200,000 distinct CDR3 sequences, approximately 96% of them detected once, and roughly 0.13% sits in the top ten. The sequencing input was CD4+ T cells from PBMCs. The receptors stem from a human donor in good health.

The chain combines TRBV20-1 with TRBJ1-5, with D maybe TRBD1 (6 bases). The CDR3 covers 14 residues. Germline CDR1 DFQATT, CDR2 SNEGSKA (reference sequence). Trimming shortened V by 1 base and J by 5 bases, and 12 bases separated the two germline ends. The CDR3 DNA is TGCAGTGCTAGAGGGACAGCGATATATCAGCCCCAGCATTTT. Protein: CSARGTAIYQPQHF.

This clonotype was seen once. The CDR3 nucleotides read TGTGCCACCAGTGATTTGGCCAGGGACTACGGTGAGCAGTTCTTC. Its translation: CATSDLARDYGEQFF. The chain joins TRBV24-1 to TRBJ2-1; TRBD2 aligns across 7 bases. Losses at the gene ends were 0 bases for V and 9 bases for J; bases not matched to a gene: 7. The germline CDR1 and CDR2 sequences are KGHDR and SFDVKD. This CDR3 has 15 residues.

This chain joins TRBV20-1 and TRBJ2-7; 7 bases line up with TRBD1. The junction had 7 bases not matched to a gene; V was cut back by 5 bases and J by 3 bases. The germline CDR1 and CDR2 sequences are DFQATT and SNEGSKA (reference sequence). The CDR3 totals 13 residues. CDR3 amino acids: CSAQTGLDYEQYF. For the CDR3, the DNA is TGCAGTGCTCAGACAGGGTTGGACTACGAGCAGTACTTC.

The chain has TRBV3-1 and TRBJ1-1, with D tentatively TRBD1 (5 bases). This CDR3 has 12 amino acids. Trimming cost V 1 base and J 10 bases, with 10 bases left between them. CDR1 LGHDT and CDR2 YNNKEL come from the germline V gene (reference sequence). This chain's CDR3 is CASSQGLRAAFF. For the CDR3, the DNA is TGTGCCAGCAGCCAAGGACTCAGGGCAGCTTTCTTT.

The gene calls are TRBV4-3 and TRBJ1-5; weak D call: TRBD1 (5 bases). Germline values: CDR1 LGHNA, CDR2 YSLEER. With 0 bases removed from V and 7 bases from J, the gap between germline ends came to 10 bases. CDR3 length: 14 residues. The CDR3 spells CASSQDDSGQPQHF. CDR3 nucleotide sequence: TGCGCCAGCAGCCAAGATGACAGCGGGCAGCCCCAGCATTTT.

The chain joins TRBV29-1 to TRBJ1-2; 7 bases are a match to TRBD1. Trimming at V came to 6 bases and at J to 2 bases, leaving 3 bases not matched to a gene. Germline V gene sequence: CDR1 SQVTM, CDR2 ANQGSEA. The length of the CDR3 is 12 residues. The CDR3, as DNA: TGCAGCGTCTGGGGACAGAACTATGGCTACACCTTC. Protein sequence: CSVWGQNYGYTF.

In this sample, this clonotype turned up once. The gene calls are TRBV7-2 and TRBJ2-3; 8 bases map to TRBD2. V was pared by 7 bases and J by 8 bases, with 11 bases of the junction left unmatched. This CDR3 has 14 residues. Germline-derived CDR1 and CDR2 are SGHTA and FQGNSA. The CDR3 DNA follows: TGTGCCAGCATTCAGACGGGGGGGCAAGGTACGCAGTATTTT. It encodes CASIQTGGQGTQYF.

The gene calls are TRBV18 and TRBJ1-5; maybe TRBD1 (6 bases). Per the germline V gene, CDR1 is KGHSH and CDR2 is LQKENI. This CDR3 contains 13 residues. V gave up 3 bases and J gave up 8 bases, with 11 bases separating them. The DNA for the CDR3 is TGTGCCAGCTCACCGGGGGAGGGGGAGCCCCAGCATTTT. It yields the protein CASSPGEGEPQHF. Using reference TRBV18 and TRBJ1-5 for the parts outside the CDR3, the full variable domain is NAGVMQNPRHLVRRRGQEARLRCSPMKGHSHVYWYRQLPEEGLKFMVYLQKENIIDESGMPKERFSAEFPKEGPSILRIQQVVRGDSAAYFCASSPGEGEPQHFGDGTRLSIL.

This chain links TRBV30 with TRBJ1-2, with TRBD1 as a possible D gene (6 bases). Per germline, CDR1 GTSNPN and CDR2 SVGIG (reference sequence). The V gene lost 0 bases and the J gene lost 4 bases, with 6 bases spanning the gap. This CDR3 is built from 12 residues. The CDR3 sequence is CAWSVGAYGYTF. CDR3 DNA: TGTGCCTGGAGTGTGGGGGCCTATGGCTACACCTTC.

The V and J genes are TRBV3-1 and TRBJ2-6; TRBD2 matches at 7 bases. Per the germline V gene, CDR1 is LGHDT and CDR2 is YNNKEL (reference sequence). The CDR3 extends over 18 amino acids. Trimming removed 2 bases from V and 0 bases from J; junction bases left unmatched: 7. The CDR3 region has the DNA TGTGCCAGCAGCCAATGGGGGACTACTCACTCTGGGGCCAACGTCCTGACTTTC. The encoded protein is CASSQWGTTHSGANVLTF.

The chain recombines TRBV7-2 with TRBJ2-7; D gene ambiguous. V gave up 3 bases and J gave up 3 bases, with 9 bases separating them. This CDR3 is built from 13 residues. Germline V CDR1 and CDR2: SGHTA, FQGNSA. The CDR3: CASSFSGVYEQYF. The CDR3 DNA reads as TGTGCCAGCAGCTTCTCAGGAGTCTACGAGCAGTACTTC.

This chain links TRBV20-1 with TRBJ2-2; D call uncertain. The V gene's germline CDR1 is DFQATT and CDR2 SNEGSKA (reference sequence). The CDR3 loop spans 12 amino acids. Trimming removed 6 bases at V and 3 bases at J, with 8 bases between. The CDR3 DNA reads as TGCAGTGCCCAAAGGGACACCGGGGAGCTGTTTTTT. Protein sequence: CSAQRDTGELFF.

The chain employs TRBV6-6 and TRBJ2-7; 7 nucleotides agree with TRBD2. The CDR3 totals 15 residues. Per the germline V gene, CDR1 is MNHNY and CDR2 is SVGAGI (reference sequence). V shed 0 bases and J 6 bases; nucleotides not matched to a gene: 8. The CDR3 DNA reads TGTGCCAGCAGTTACTCGTGGGAGGGCTGGGGCGAGCAGTACTTC. Translating gives CASSYSWEGWGEQYF.

The gene calls are TRBV29-1 and TRBJ2-3, with 8 bases that match TRBD2. CDR3 length: 14 amino acids. Losses at the gene ends were 4 bases for V and 5 bases for J; bases not matched to a gene: 8. Germline CDR1 is SQVTM and CDR2 is ANQGSEA. DNA for the CDR3: TGCAGCGTTGCAGCGGGGGCAACGGGAGATACGCAGTATTTT. The encoded protein is CSVAAGATGDTQYF.

The genes are TRBV19 and TRBJ1-1; TRBD1 might be the D (5 bases). CDR3 length: 15 amino acids. Germline-derived CDR1 and CDR2 are LNHDA and SQIVND (reference sequence). V was clipped by 3 bases and J by 1 base, with 12 bases between them. The CDR3 region is CASSIRLGENTEAFF. The CDR3 region has the DNA TGTGCCAGTAGTATCCGCTTGGGGGAGAACACTGAAGCTTTCTTT.

The gene calls are TRBV20-1 and TRBJ2-3, with D perhaps matching TRBD1 (6 bases). The ends were cut back, 3 bases at V and 8 bases at J, with 12 bases in the middle. The CDR3 has 12 residues. Germline V gene sequence: CDR1 DFQATT, CDR2 SNEGSKA (reference sequence). The CDR3 loop reads CSASRDTVTQYF. CDR3 coding DNA: TGCAGTGCTAGCAGGGACACGGTTACGCAGTATTTT.

This rearrangement joins TRBV12-3 or TRBV12-4 to TRBJ1-6; D ambiguous. The CDR3 runs to 12 residues. V dropped 6 bases and J dropped 7 bases, with 7 bases sitting between them. For the CDR3, the DNA is TGTGCCAGCAGCGATAACAATTCACCCCTCCACTTT. Protein product: CASSDNNSPLHF.

The chain joins TRBV5-4 to TRBJ2-7; the D call may be TRBD1 or TRBD2 (5 bases each). Germline loops: CDR1 SGHNT, CDR2 YYREEE (reference sequence). V was trimmed by 4 bases and J by 0 bases, leaving 17 bases between them. CDR3 length: 16 residues. The CDR3 sequence: CASSVGTGSSSYEQYF. In DNA, the CDR3 is TGTGCCAGCAGCGTTGGGACGGGATCCAGCTCCTACGAGCAGTACTTC.